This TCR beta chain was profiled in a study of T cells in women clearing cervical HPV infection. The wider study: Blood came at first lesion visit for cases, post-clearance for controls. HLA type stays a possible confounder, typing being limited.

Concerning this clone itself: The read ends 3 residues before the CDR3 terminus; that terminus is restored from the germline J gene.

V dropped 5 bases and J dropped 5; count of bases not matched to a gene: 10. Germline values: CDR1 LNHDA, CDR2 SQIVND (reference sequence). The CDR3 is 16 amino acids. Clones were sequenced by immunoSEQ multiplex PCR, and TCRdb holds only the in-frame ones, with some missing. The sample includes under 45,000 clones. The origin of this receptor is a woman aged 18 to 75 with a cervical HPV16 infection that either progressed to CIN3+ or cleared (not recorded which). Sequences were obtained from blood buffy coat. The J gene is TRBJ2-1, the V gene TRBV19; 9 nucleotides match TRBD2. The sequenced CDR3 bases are TGTGCCAGTAGTTCAAAACTAGCGGGCCAGAACAATGAG. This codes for CASSSKLAGQNNE. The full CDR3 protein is CASSSKLAGQNNEQFF.